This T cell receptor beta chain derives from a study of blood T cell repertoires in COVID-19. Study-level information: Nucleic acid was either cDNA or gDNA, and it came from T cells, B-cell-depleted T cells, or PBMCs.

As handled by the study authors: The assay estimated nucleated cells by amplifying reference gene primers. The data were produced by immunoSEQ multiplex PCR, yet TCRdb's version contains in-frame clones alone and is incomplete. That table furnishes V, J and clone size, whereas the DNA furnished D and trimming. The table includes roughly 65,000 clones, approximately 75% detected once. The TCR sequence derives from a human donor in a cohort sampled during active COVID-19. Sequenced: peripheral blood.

The CDR3 loop is CASSLVVPGAGNTIYF. DNA for the CDR3: TGCGCCAGCAGCTTGGTGGTTCCCGGGGCTGGAAACACCATATATTTT. The V and J genes are TRBV5-1 and TRBJ1-3; D remains unclear. The germline CDR1 and CDR2 sequences are SGHRS and YFSETQ. CDR3 length: 16 amino acids. V was shortened by 0 bases and J by 2 bases, with 12 bases between the two germline ends.